The next 24 T cell receptor beta chains were all read from a single sample in a study of blood T cell repertoires in COVID-19. Measured with immunoSEQ multiplex PCR; TCRdb has only the in-frame clones, and not every one. The sample has approximately 460,000 clones, 75% to 90% seen once. The sequenced material came from peripheral blood. These receptors originate from a man between 18 and 35 years old with COVID-19, enrolled during active disease.

The chain links TRBV7-9 to TRBJ1-2, with 9 bases fitting TRBD1. The CDR3 extends over 15 amino acids. V shed 1 base and J 6 bases; nucleotides not matched to a gene: 6. The germline CDR1 and CDR2 sequences are SEHNR and FQNEAQ (reference sequence). Here the CDR3 reads CASSLGQGVFDGYTF. The CDR3 region has the DNA TGTGCCAGCAGCTTAGGACAGGGGGTTTTCGATGGCTACACCTTC.

The gene calls are TRBV5-8 and TRBJ1-4; 7 nucleotides align to TRBD1. Germline CDR1 is SGHTS and CDR2 is YDEGEE. After removal of 0 bases from V and 4 bases from J, the junction contained 3 bases not matched to a gene. The CDR3 has 15 amino acids. The CDR3 sequence is CASSLGQGINEKLFF. CDR3 in DNA: TGTGCCAGCAGCTTGGGACAGGGAATTAATGAAAAACTGTTTTTT.

V is TRBV5-5 and J is TRBJ1-1, with 7 bases that match TRBD1. V lost 4 bases, J lost 1 base, and 7 bases stayed unmatched. Germline CDR1 SGHKS, CDR2 YYEKEE (reference sequence). This CDR3 has 15 amino acids. The DNA of the CDR3 is TGTGCCAGCAGCCTCGGACAGGTTGGGAACACTGAAGCTTTCTTT. Protein product: CASSLGQVGNTEAFF.

The genes are TRBV5-8 and TRBJ1-2; TRBD1 is a possible D gene (6 bases). The V gene's germline CDR1 is SGHTS and CDR2 YDEGEE. The CDR3 length is 18 residues. V dropped 0 bases and J dropped 3 bases, with 21 bases sitting between them. The CDR3 nucleotides read TGTGCCAGCAGCTTGGGGCGCACTATCAGGGACATTGACTATGGCTACACCTTC. This encodes CASSLGRTIRDIDYGYTF.

The chain combines TRBV4-1 with TRBJ2-3; tentative D call: TRBD2 (5 bases). The germline CDR1 and CDR2 sequences are MGHRA and YSYEKL. V lost 4 bases and J 6 bases, leaving 17 bases between the germline ends. CDR3 length: 15 residues. Here the CDR3 reads CASSLGPRGADTQYF. CDR3 bases: TGCGCCAGCAGCCTGGGCCCCCGGGGAGCGGATACGCAGTATTTT.

This clone was seen a single time. The V call is TRBV18, the J call TRBJ2-5; the D gene is possibly TRBD2 (5 bases). The CDR3 runs to 15 residues. Deletions cut 3 bases from V and 3 bases from J, with 14 bases between. Germline CDR1 is KGHSH and CDR2 is LQKENI. CDR3 in DNA: TGTGCCAGCTCACCGCGATCAGACGGGGAAGAGACCCAGTACTTC. Encoded protein: CASSPRSDGEETQYF.

The gene calls are TRBV4-1 and TRBJ2-5; 9 bases fit TRBD1. Trimming at V came to 1 base and at J to 3 bases, leaving 3 bases not matched to a gene. Germline V CDR1 and CDR2: MGHRA, YSYEKL. This CDR3 is 15 amino acids long. As DNA, the CDR3 is TGCGCCAGCAGCCAAGGGGACAGGGACGAAGAGACCCAGTACTTC. Its translation: CASSQGDRDEETQYF.

This chain links TRBV7-2 with TRBJ2-3; 7 bases align to TRBD1. This CDR3 contains 16 residues. Germline CDR1 reads SGHTA; CDR2 reads FQGNSA. Trimming took 6 bases from V and 0 from J; bases not matched to a gene: 9. The CDR3: CASRLDSRGSTDTQYF. CDR3 nucleotide sequence: TGTGCCAGCAGACTTGACTCCAGGGGGAGCACAGATACGCAGTATTTT.

V gene TRBV5-8 combines with J gene TRBJ1-2; a weak D match, TRBD1 (5 bases). This CDR3 has 12 amino acids. V was clipped by 4 bases and J by 7 bases, with 11 bases between them. The germline V gene has CDR1 SGHTS and CDR2 YDEGEE. The CDR3 DNA is TGTGCCAGCAGCATGACAGCCTTTGGCTACACCTTC. Translating gives CASSMTAFGYTF.

V gene TRBV19 combines with J gene TRBJ2-2, with a possible D match to TRBD1 (6 bases). Trimming pared 7 bases from V and 1 base from J, leaving 13 bases between. Germline V gives CDR1 LNHDA, CDR2 SQIVND (reference sequence). The CDR3 length is 15 residues. CDR3 coding DNA: TGTGCCAGTAATTTCCGGGACAAGAACACCGGGGAGCTGTTTTTT. Translated, it gives CASNFRDKNTGELFF.

The chain employs TRBV24-1 and TRBJ2-3; TRBD2 matches 9 bases. The CDR3 runs 16 residues. Germline loops: CDR1 KGHDR, CDR2 SFDVKD. V lost 3 bases to trimming and J lost 5 bases; unmatched junction nucleotides: 8. The CDR3 sequence: CATSDRREGDGDTQYF. The CDR3 region has the DNA TGTGCCACCAGTGATAGGCGGGAGGGGGATGGAGATACGCAGTATTTT.

This clone was counted once. The V and J genes are TRBV5-4 and TRBJ2-1; 9 bases align to TRBD1. The ends lost 4 bases at V and 0 bases at J; junction bases unmatched: 8. Germline assignment: CDR1 SGHNT and CDR2 YYREEE (reference sequence). CDR3 length: 17 amino acids. The CDR3 loop reads CASSKPGQGTSYNEQFF. In nucleotides, the CDR3 is TGTGCCAGCAGCAAACCGGGACAGGGTACCTCCTACAATGAGCAGTTCTTC.

The chain uses TRBV3-1 (or the pseudogene TRBV3-2) and TRBJ2-1; D not resolved. CDR1 and CDR2 from the germline V gene are LGHDT and YNNKEL (reference sequence). Trimming left V 0 bases short and J 10 bases short, with 13 bases between. The CDR3 length is 14 residues. The DNA of the CDR3 is TGTGCCAGCAGCCAAGATCTTCAGCTAGTAGAGCAGTTCTTC. Translating it yields CASSQDLQLVEQFF.

The gene calls are TRBV19 and TRBJ2-7; weak D call: TRBD1 (6 bases). In germline, CDR1 is LNHDA, CDR2 SQIVND (reference sequence). The CDR3 loop spans 13 amino acids. V shed 5 bases and J shed 8 bases, with 16 bases lying between them. CDR3 in DNA: TGTGCCAGTAGTCCCGAGACAGGACTGAAGCAGTACTTC. Protein product: CASSPETGLKQYF.

This rearrangement joins TRBV6-1 to TRBJ1-6, with D uncertain. V gave up 1 base and J gave up 9 bases, with 22 bases separating them. The CDR3 runs to 18 residues. Per germline, CDR1 MNHNS and CDR2 SASEGT. CDR3 loop: CASSEEVGGRKPGSPLHF. CDR3 nucleotides: TGTGCCAGCAGTGAAGAAGTAGGAGGCAGGAAACCAGGTTCACCCCTCCACTTT.

The rearrangement uses TRBV6-5 and TRBJ1-6, with TRBD1 identical over 7 bases. Germline CDR1 MNHEY, CDR2 SVGAGI. With 2 bases clipped from V and 6 bases from J, the junction kept 4 bases outside the gene matches. The CDR3 loop spans 15 amino acids. The CDR3 region is CASSYRDSFNSPLHF. CDR3 nucleotides: TGTGCCAGCAGTTACCGGGACAGCTTTAATTCACCCCTCCACTTT.

The chain has TRBV2 and TRBJ1-6, with 7 bases fitting TRBD1. This CDR3 is 13 amino acids long. V was pared by 5 bases and J by 7 bases, with 2 bases of the junction left unmatched. CDR1 and CDR2 (germline): SNHLY, FYNNEI. In DNA, the CDR3 is TGTGCCAGCAGTTACAGGGGAAATTCACCCCTCCACTTT. Translating it yields CASSYRGNSPLHF. Using reference TRBV2 and TRBJ1-6 for the parts outside the CDR3, the full variable domain is EPEVTQTPSHQVTQMGQEVILRCVPISNHLYFYWYRQILGQKVEFLVSFYNNEISEKSEIFDDQFSVERPDGSNFTLKIRSTKLEDSAMYFCASSYRGNSPLHFGNGTRLTVT.

The chain joins TRBV7-2 to TRBJ2-3; 8 positions match TRBD2. Trimming removed 4 bases from V and 7 bases from J; junction bases left unmatched: 13. The CDR3 runs to 16 residues. CDR1 is SGHTA, CDR2 FQGNSA, per germline. As DNA, the CDR3 is TGTGCCAGCAGCTGGGACGGGACTAGAGGTCCCCATACGCAGTATTTT. This sequence encodes CASSWDGTRGPHTQYF.

The chain recombines TRBV4-1 with TRBJ2-7, with D possibly TRBD2 on 6 matching bases. The CDR3 covers 17 residues. Germline CDR1 is MGHRA and CDR2 is YSYEKL. V lost 2 bases, J lost 7 bases, and 24 bases lay in between. The CDR3 sequence is CASSQRWGGGSTSEQYF. In DNA, the CDR3 is TGCGCCAGCAGCCAAAGATGGGGAGGAGGGAGTACGTCGGAGCAGTACTTC.

This chain connects TRBV1 to TRBJ1-4; TRBD1 is taken as the D call from the table, unchecked against the DNA. TRBV1 is a recognized pseudogene. The length of the CDR3 is 15 residues. The CDR3 DNA reads TGCACCAGCAGCCAAGGGGGCAGAGCTAATGAAAAACTGTTTTTT. Protein: CTSSQGGRANEKLFF.

The chain combines TRBV6-5 with TRBJ1-6, with 10 bases lining up with TRBD1. The CDR3 is made up of 14 amino acids. Germline CDR1 and CDR2: MNHEY and SVGAGI. V dropped 4 bases and J dropped 14; count of bases not matched to a gene: 8. The CDR3 loop reads CASSSTGGVVSLHF. The CDR3 DNA is TGTGCCAGCAGTTCGACAGGGGGCGTAGTGTCCCTCCACTTT.

The rearrangement joins TRBV12-1 to TRBJ2-7; TRBD1, the table's D call, was not compared with the DNA. TRBV12-1 is classified as a pseudogene. This CDR3 contains 16 residues. The CDR3: CASSFAGTGRTYEQYF. The CDR3 nucleotides read TGTGCCAGCAGCTTTGCGGGGACAGGGAGGACCTACGAGCAGTACTTC.

The rearrangement joins TRBV5-1 to TRBJ2-1; the D gene is possibly TRBD2 (7 bases). V was clipped by 4 bases and J by 7 bases, with 15 bases between them. The CDR3 contains 14 residues. CDR1 is SGHRS, CDR2 YFSETQ, per germline. CDR3 coding DNA: TGCGCCAGCAGCCAGCAGGGGCGGGGGAATGAGCAGTTCTTC. Its translation: CASSQQGRGNEQFF.

The chain employs TRBV19 and TRBJ2-5; D unclear. The CDR3 contains 14 residues. The germline CDR1 and CDR2 sequences are LNHDA and SQIVND (reference sequence). V lost 3 bases and J 4 bases, leaving 12 bases between the germline ends. CDR3 coding DNA: TGTGCCAGTAGTATGGTGTACGCCGGAGAGACCCAGTACTTC. Translated, it gives CASSMVYAGETQYF.